This is a list of T cell receptor beta chains from one sample in a study of T-cell memory formation after mild COVID-19. Via MiXCR, TCRdb re-called the 5' RACE reads, giving one row per CDR3 protein. The table includes about 130,000 distinct CDR3 sequences, about 6% detected once. The sample was PBMCs or a T cell subset sorted from them (not recorded which). These TCRs come from an adult woman who had mild COVID-19 (a few samples of this study predate the infection). Cell type and time point are not known. Both conserved end residues are trimmed from each CDR3.

J | V | CDR3
TRBJ1-2 | TRBV20-1 | SASSGEANYGYT
TRBJ2-5 | TRBV27 | ASSSLLGGAFPVETQY
TRBJ2-5 | TRBV7-6 | ASSLASLAGIDQETQY
TRBJ2-7 | TRBV6-6 | ASSAPTGDSYEQY
TRBJ1-5 | TRBV18 | ASSRAGDSNQPQH
TRBJ2-7 | TRBV6-5 | ASSSDRGRLYEQY
TRBJ2-2 | TRBV24-1 | ATSDSRVSGELF
TRBJ2-5 | TRBV29-1 | SVTTGHQGTQY
TRBJ1-5 | TRBV20-1 | SARDLGTGNQPQH
TRBJ2-5 | TRBV4-2 | ASSQDPARRQETQY
TRBJ2-3 | TRBV7-2 | ASRGPGDTQY
TRBJ2-3 | TRBV12-3/TRBV12-4 | ASSSPPTDTQY
TRBJ2-7 | TRBV5-5 | ASSRSVRQGIYEQY